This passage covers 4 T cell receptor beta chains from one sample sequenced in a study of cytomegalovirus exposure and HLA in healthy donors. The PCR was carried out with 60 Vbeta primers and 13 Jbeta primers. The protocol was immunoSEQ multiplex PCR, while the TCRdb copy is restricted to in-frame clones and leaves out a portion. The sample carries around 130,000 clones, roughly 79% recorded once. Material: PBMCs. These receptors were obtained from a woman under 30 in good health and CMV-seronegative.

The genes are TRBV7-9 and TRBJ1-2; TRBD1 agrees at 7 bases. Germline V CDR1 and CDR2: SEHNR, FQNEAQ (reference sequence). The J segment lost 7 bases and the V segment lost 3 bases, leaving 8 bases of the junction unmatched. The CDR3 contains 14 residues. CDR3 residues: CASSLTGTDLGYTF. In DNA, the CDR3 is TGTGCCAGCAGCTTGACCGGGACAGATCTTGGCTACACCTTC.

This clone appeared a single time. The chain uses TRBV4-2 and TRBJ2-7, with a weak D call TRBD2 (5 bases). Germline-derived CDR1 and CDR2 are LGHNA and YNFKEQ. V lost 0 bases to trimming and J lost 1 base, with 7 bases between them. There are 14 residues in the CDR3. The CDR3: CASSQELASYEQYF. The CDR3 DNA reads TGTGCCAGCAGCCAAGAGTTAGCGTCCTACGAGCAGTACTTC.

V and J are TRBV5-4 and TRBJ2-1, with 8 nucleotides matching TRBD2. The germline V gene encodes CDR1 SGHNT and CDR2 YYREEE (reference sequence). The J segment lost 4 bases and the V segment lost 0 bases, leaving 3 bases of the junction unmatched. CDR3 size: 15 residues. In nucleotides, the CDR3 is TGTGCCAGCAGCTTGGCTGGCGGGGGGTACAATGAGCAGTTCTTC. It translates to CASSLAGGGYNEQFF. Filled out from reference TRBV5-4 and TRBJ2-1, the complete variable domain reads ETGVTQSPTHLIKTRGQQVTLRCSSQSGHNTVSWYQQALGQGPQFIFQYYREEENGRGNFPPRFSGLQFPNYSSELNVNALELDDSALYLCASSLAGGGYNEQFFGPGTRLTVL.

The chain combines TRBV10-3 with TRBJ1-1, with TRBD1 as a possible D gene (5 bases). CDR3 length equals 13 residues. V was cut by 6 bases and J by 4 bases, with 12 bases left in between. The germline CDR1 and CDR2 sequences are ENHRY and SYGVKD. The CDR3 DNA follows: TGTGCCATCAGGGGGGGTATGGGCACTGAAGCTTTCTTT. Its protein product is CAIRGGMGTEAFF.